This T cell receptor beta chain emerged from a study of shared clonotypes between healthy human individuals. Across the whole study: Per donor, three plates held CD4 naive cells, three held CD4 memory, two held CD8 naive and one held CD8 memory. Study-wide findings and caveats: Measured sharing among donors was expected to vary with sequencing depth. The generation probabilities recorded for non-shared clonotypes fell below those of clonotypes shared by all four donors.

TCRdb's table, derived via immunoSEQ multiplex PCR, lists solely in-frame clones and lacks some. The table has over a million clones, under 80% seen once. Germline assignment: CDR1 SGHKS and CDR2 YYEKEE (reference sequence). The ends lost 4 bases at V and 2 bases at J; junction bases unmatched: 5. The CDR3 contains 15 residues. Every donor, a Caucasian adult, lived in Nashville, Tennessee. This clone was observed a few times. Its antigen is unidentified. Sequenced input: memory CD4+ T cells sorted from blood. Subset reported: CD45RA-negative fraction. The sequence was obtained from a man between 18 and 29 years old in good health. The V call is TRBV5-5, the J call TRBJ2-3, with 9 bases lining up with TRBD2. The DNA of the CDR3 is TGTGCCAGCAGCCCCCTAGCGGGAAACACAGATACGCAGTATTTT. The encoded protein is CASSPLAGNTDTQYF. Full variable domain (missing parts from reference TRBV5-5 and TRBJ2-3): DAGVTQSPTHLIKTRGQQVTLRCSPISGHKSVSWYQQVLGQGPQFIFQYYEKEERGRGNFPDRFSARQFPNYSSELNVNALLLGDSALYLCASSPLAGNTDTQYFGPGTRLTVL.